The following is a T cell receptor beta chain sequence with its context. Its antigen is unidentified. This sample is part of a study of cytomegalovirus exposure and HLA in healthy donors. Across the whole study: Within an early data release were around 87 million unique TCRs drawn from HLA-typed donors. Study-wide results and caveats: Usually a TCR sequence was rare, but some public TCRs were found in many donors. The CMV antigen specificity of a few CMV-associated chains was confirmed through in vitro analysis.

Healthy bone marrow donors formed the donor group. The PCR contained 60 Vbeta and 13 Jbeta primers. Using immunoSEQ multiplex PCR, the repertoire was profiled, and TCRdb retains in-frame clones only, with some absent. Here the sample spans roughly 120,000 clones, about four fifths being singletons. This TCR came from a man between 18 and 35 years old in good health and CMV-seronegative. Sequenced sample: PBMCs.

Here the CDR3 reads CASSVGSSPTNEKLFF. CDR3 nucleotides: TGTGCCAGCAGCGTAGGGTCGAGCCCGACTAATGAAAAACTGTTTTTT. The chain is built from TRBV9 and TRBJ1-4; D is uncertain. CDR3 length: 16 amino acids. V dropped 0 bases and J dropped 2 bases, with 11 bases sitting between them. Germline CDR1 reads SGDLS; CDR2 reads YYNGEE.